This passage covers 5 T cell receptor beta chains from one sample sequenced in a study of CD8+ T cells in alopecia areata. As for treatment: oral pan-JAK inhibitor, 5-10 mg twice daily. Once RNA had been extracted, it was reverse transcribed into cDNA to act as the sequencing template. Measured with immunoSEQ multiplex PCR; TCRdb has only the in-frame clones, and not every one. In the table there are 150,000 to 200,000 clones, 64% of which are singletons. The starting material was CD4+ T cells sorted from blood, obtained around week 50, from a patient treated with tofacitinib. These receptors were obtained from a human donor with alopecia areata.

The rearrangement uses TRBV30 and TRBJ1-2, with D perhaps matching TRBD1 (6 bases). Germline lookup yields CDR1 GTSNPN and CDR2 SVGIG (reference sequence). V dropped 7 bases and J dropped 6 bases, with 15 bases sitting between them. The CDR3 spans 12 residues. CDR3 sequence: CASGETGHGYTF. In nucleotides, the CDR3 is TGTGCCTCTGGGGAAACAGGGCATGGCTACACCTTC.

This chain connects TRBV23-1 to TRBJ2-2; D not certain. TRBV23-1 is an ORF, and what it does is uncertain. This CDR3 is built from 13 residues. Trimming removed 4 bases at V and 5 bases at J, with 8 bases between. As DNA, the CDR3 is TGCGCCAGCAGTCTGCAGTTAACCGGGGAGCTGTTTTTT. The encoded protein is CASSLQLTGELFF.

J is TRBJ2-7 and V is TRBV27, with D possibly being TRBD1 (5 bases). The CDR3 sequence is 14 residues long. CDR1 and CDR2 from the germline V gene are MNHEY and SMNVEV (reference sequence). Trimming pared 2 bases from V and 5 bases from J, leaving 13 bases between. Written as DNA, the CDR3 is TGTGCCAGCAGTTTACAGACAGCCCTCGACGAGCAGTACTTC. Encoded protein: CASSLQTALDEQYF.

This chain uses TRBV5-6 with TRBJ1-2; 10 nucleotides agree with TRBD1. The germline V gene has CDR1 SGHDT and CDR2 YYEEEE. This CDR3 is built from 13 residues. Trimming at V came to 3 bases and at J to 4 bases, leaving 0 bases not matched to a gene. CDR3 sequence reads: CASSWDRGYGYTF. The DNA for the CDR3 is TGTGCCAGCAGCTGGGACAGGGGCTATGGCTACACCTTC.

The chain carries TRBV28 and TRBJ1-2; the D is unclear. Germline CDR1 and CDR2: MDHEN and SYDVKM. CDR3 length equals 12 residues. V was shortened by 7 bases and J by 4 bases, with 10 bases between the two germline ends. In nucleotides, the CDR3 is TGTGCCAGCACCTCAGACTTCTATGGCTACACCTTC. Translation: CASTSDFYGYTF.